The 20 T cell receptor beta chains below all came from one sample that was sequenced in a study of a mutant IDH1 vaccine in newly diagnosed glioma. Sequencing was performed with immunoSEQ multiplex PCR; in TCRdb, only in-frame clones are kept and a portion is missing. The sample lists around 56,000 clones; about 81% were seen once. No antigen has been assigned to these receptors. The sample's time point: week 23, last vaccination. It was 300 ug of mutant IDH1 20-mer peptide that made up each vaccine dose, given with topical imiquimod. The starting material was PBMCs, obtained from a glioma patient whose treatment included an IDH1 peptide vaccine. The receptors were gathered from a woman between 35 and 50 years old with glioma. Some clones in this sample may be carry-over from other donors' samples.

This sequence joins TRBV6-1 and TRBJ2-5, with 7 bases that match TRBD1. This CDR3 is 14 amino acids long. Losses at the gene ends were 5 bases for V and 5 bases for J; bases not matched to a gene: 8. The germline V gene encodes CDR1 MNHNS and CDR2 SASEGT. The CDR3 region is CASSPSTGLETQYF. DNA of the CDR3: TGTGCCAGCAGTCCGTCGACAGGGCTGGAGACCCAGTACTTC.

The rearrangement links TRBV5-1 to TRBJ2-2; D call uncertain. This CDR3 comprises 12 residues. The V and J ends lost 2 bases and 6 bases respectively, with 5 bases between them. Germline V lookup: CDR1 SGHRS, CDR2 YFSETQ. CDR3 loop: CASSLYPGELFF. The CDR3 DNA sequence: TGCGCCAGCAGCTTATACCCCGGGGAGCTGTTTTTT.

Of note for this clone: One junction end disagrees with the germline gene, perhaps due to a read error. The rearrangement links TRBV30 to TRBJ1-2; TRBD1 is a possible D gene (5 bases). Germline CDR1 and CDR2: GTSNPN and SVGIG (reference sequence). This CDR3 region has 10 residues. CDR3 amino acids: CAWSTSGLIF. CDR3 DNA sequence: TGTGCCTGGTCTACTTCGGGACTCATCTTC.

In its sample, this clone was seen a few times. The V gene is TRBV19, the J gene TRBJ1-2, with 8 bases matching TRBD1. CDR1 is LNHDA and CDR2 is SQIVND in the germline V gene (reference sequence). With 7 bases clipped from V and 7 bases from J, the junction kept 17 bases outside the gene matches. This CDR3 has 16 residues. The CDR3 DNA is TGTGCCAGTAACCCCTCCCCGGGGCAGGGGGCCGGTGGCTACACCTTC. This encodes CASNPSPGQGAGGYTF. Based on the CDR3 plus reference TRBV19 and TRBJ1-2, the full variable domain is DGGITQSPKYLFRKEGQNVTLSCEQNLNHDAMYWYRQDPGQGLRLIYYSQIVNDFQKGDIAEGYSVSREKKESFPLTVTSAQKNPTAFYLCASNPSPGQGAGGYTFGSGTRLTVV.

The rearrangement joins TRBV7-9 to TRBJ1-1; tentatively, D is TRBD1 (5 bases). The germline V gene has CDR1 SEHNR and CDR2 FQNEAQ (reference sequence). The V end lost 5 bases, the J end lost 5 bases, and 15 bases lay between the germline ends. The CDR3 has 14 residues. This CDR3 reads CASSTDTSRTEAFF. CDR3 bases: TGTGCCAGCAGCACGGACACCTCGAGAACTGAAGCTTTCTTT. Full variable domain (rest looked up from reference TRBV7-9 and TRBJ1-1): DTGVSQNPRHKITKRGQNVTFRCDPISEHNRLYWYRQTLGQGPEFLTYFQNEAQLEKSRLLSDRFSAERPKGSFSTLEIQRTEQGDSAMYLCASSTDTSRTEAFFGQGTRLTVV.

The chain carries TRBV4-3 and TRBJ1-2; 7 bases are shared with TRBD1. Germline trimming cut 4 bases from V and 2 bases from J; bases unmatched to any gene: 10. Germline V gives CDR1 LGHNA, CDR2 YSLEER. This CDR3 comprises 16 residues. In nucleotides, the CDR3 is TGCGCCAGCAGCCGGGAGACAGGGTCCAACAACTATGGCTACACCTTC. This gives the protein CASSRETGSNNYGYTF.

This sequence joins TRBV10-3 and TRBJ2-2, with 8 bases lining up with TRBD1. This CDR3 has 15 residues. Germline V lookup: CDR1 ENHRY, CDR2 SYGVKD. Trimming removed 6 bases from V and 5 bases from J; junction bases left unmatched: 8. CDR3: CAISRGQGMTGELFF. CDR3 sequence (DNA): TGTGCCATCAGCAGAGGACAGGGCATGACCGGGGAGCTGTTTTTT.

The J gene is TRBJ2-5, the V gene TRBV29-1, with 7 bases fitting TRBD2. Germline V lookup: CDR1 SQVTM, CDR2 ANQGSEA. J was trimmed by 2 bases and V by 3 bases; bases with no gene match: 6. This CDR3 is 14 amino acids long. The CDR3 is CSVEAPGLQETQYF. CDR3 sequence (DNA): TGCAGCGTTGAGGCTCCGGGACTACAAGAGACCCAGTACTTC.

The chain couples TRBV5-4 to TRBJ1-2, with 7 positions matching TRBD1. The CDR3 is 14 amino acids. Germline V gives CDR1 SGHNT, CDR2 YYREEE (reference sequence). The V and J ends lost 4 bases and 2 bases, in that order; junction bases with no gene match: 5. This CDR3 reads CASSGRDRNYGYTF. The DNA for the CDR3 is TGTGCCAGCAGCGGCCGGGACAGAAACTATGGCTACACCTTC.

The rearrangement links TRBV5-1 to TRBJ1-1, with 7 nucleotides matching TRBD1. Trimming at V came to 0 bases and at J to 1 base, leaving 3 bases not matched to a gene. This CDR3 has 15 residues. CDR1 is SGHRS and CDR2 is YFSETQ in the germline V gene. CDR3 region: CASSLERTGNTEAFF. CDR3 sequence (DNA): TGCGCCAGCAGCTTGGAGAGGACAGGGAACACTGAAGCTTTCTTT.

The sample holds a few counts of this clone. The chain carries TRBV5-5 and TRBJ2-2, with D possibly matching TRBD2 (5 bases). CDR1 is SGHKS, CDR2 YYEKEE, per germline (reference sequence). The V end was cut by 7 bases, the J end by 0 bases, with 7 bases between. CDR3 size: 13 residues. The CDR3, as DNA: TGTGCCAGCGGGAGCGCGAACACCGGGGAGCTGTTTTTT. Translation: CASGSANTGELFF.

This clone was seen just once. The CDR3 DNA reads TGTGCCAGCTCACCTCCGAGGGTGGGCGCAGATACGCAGTATTTT. Its translation is CASSPPRVGADTQYF. This sequence joins TRBV18 and TRBJ2-3; the D gene is possibly TRBD2 (5 bases). V was trimmed by 3 bases and J by 4 bases, leaving 14 bases between them. CDR1 and CDR2 from the germline V gene are KGHSH and LQKENI. The CDR3 consists of 15 residues.

This clone occurred a few times. The chain uses TRBV2 and TRBJ1-1, with D possibly being TRBD1 (6 bases). Trimming removed 3 bases from V and 4 bases from J, with 15 bases in between. This CDR3 has 15 residues. CDR1 is SNHLY, CDR2 FYNNEI, per germline. For the CDR3, the DNA is TGTGCCAGCAGTGAGGGGGCAGGGAGGAGCACTGAAGCTTTCTTT. As protein: CASSEGAGRSTEAFF.

This clone was detected only once. The V and J genes are TRBV5-1 and TRBJ1-6; TRBD1 agrees at 9 bases. After removal of 1 base from V and 10 bases from J, the junction contained 6 bases not matched to a gene. CDR1 and CDR2 from the germline V gene are SGHRS and YFSETQ. This CDR3 is built from 15 residues. The CDR3 protein is CASSLRDRDGSPLHF. The CDR3 bases are TGCGCCAGCAGCTTGAGGGACAGGGACGGGTCACCCCTCCACTTT.

J is TRBJ2-7 and V is TRBV6-5, with D possibly being TRBD2 (7 bases). In germline, CDR1 is MNHEY, CDR2 SVGAGI. This CDR3 spans 16 amino acids. V lost 2 bases and J 3 bases, leaving 17 bases between the germline ends. The CDR3 region has the DNA TGTGCCAGCAGTTACACCGGGGGGCGAACGGGCTACGAGCAGTACTTC. Translation: CASSYTGGRTGYEQYF.

This chain links TRBV6-4 with TRBJ2-5, with 8 nucleotides matching TRBD1. Germline trimming cut 11 bases from V and 1 base from J; bases unmatched to any gene: 15. The CDR3 totals 16 residues. CDR1 is MRHNA, CDR2 SNTAGT, per germline. This CDR3 reads CALSRPGTGLQETQYF. The CDR3 DNA reads TGTGCCCTTTCGCGGCCCGGGACAGGACTCCAAGAGACCCAGTACTTC.

The CDR3 DNA reads as TGTGCCAGCAGCTTGCACCAGGACACTGAAGCTTTCTTT. This translates into CASSLHQDTEAFF. This chain uses TRBV5-4 with TRBJ1-1; D is ambiguous. The germline V gene has CDR1 SGHNT and CDR2 YYREEE (reference sequence). The ends were cut back, 1 base at V and 3 bases at J, with 7 bases in the middle. The CDR3 is 13 amino acids.

The rearrangement links TRBV6-5 to TRBJ1-1, with D uncertain. V lost 2 bases and J lost 3, with 10 bases in between. Germline loops: CDR1 MNHEY, CDR2 SVGAGI. CDR3 size: 14 residues. This CDR3 is CASSYRVQDTEAFF. The CDR3 DNA sequence: TGTGCCAGCAGTTACAGGGTTCAGGACACTGAAGCTTTCTTT.

This rearrangement joins TRBV15 to TRBJ2-1; TRBD1 agrees at 7 bases. CDR3 length equals 15 residues. Germline loops: CDR1 LNHNV, CDR2 YYDKDF (reference sequence). Trimming took 0 bases from V and 10 from J; bases not matched to a gene: 9. The CDR3 spells CATSRDGQAPREQFF. CDR3 DNA: TGTGCCACCAGCAGAGACGGACAGGCCCCTAGGGAGCAGTTCTTC. The full variable domain, rest sourced from reference TRBV15 and TRBJ2-1, is DAMVIQNPRYQVTQFGKPVTLSCSQTLNHNVMYWYQQKSSQAPKLLFHYYDKDFNNEADTPDNFQSRRPNTSFCFLDIRSPGLGDTAMYLCATSRDGQAPREQFFGPGTRLTVL.

In this sample, this clone turned up a few times. The genes are TRBV15 and TRBJ2-4; 15 bases line up with TRBD2. The germline V gene has CDR1 LNHNV and CDR2 YYDKDF (reference sequence). CDR3 length: 19 amino acids. The junction had 7 bases not matched to a gene; V was cut back by 1 base and J by 3 bases. The CDR3 region is CATSRAGLAGGQGKNIQYF. For the CDR3, the DNA is TGTGCCACCAGCAGAGCGGGACTAGCGGGGGGTCAGGGCAAAAACATTCAGTACTTC.